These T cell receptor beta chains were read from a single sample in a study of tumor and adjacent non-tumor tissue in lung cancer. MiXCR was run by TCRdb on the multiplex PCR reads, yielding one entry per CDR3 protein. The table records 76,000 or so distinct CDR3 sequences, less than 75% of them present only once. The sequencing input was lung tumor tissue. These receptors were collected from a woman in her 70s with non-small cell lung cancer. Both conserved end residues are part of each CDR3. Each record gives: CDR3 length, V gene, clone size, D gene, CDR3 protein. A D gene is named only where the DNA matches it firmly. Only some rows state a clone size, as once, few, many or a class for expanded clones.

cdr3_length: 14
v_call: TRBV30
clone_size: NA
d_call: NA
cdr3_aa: CAWTGGTSTGEPFF

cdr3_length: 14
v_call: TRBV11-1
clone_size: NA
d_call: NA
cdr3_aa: CASSLVREEYTQYF

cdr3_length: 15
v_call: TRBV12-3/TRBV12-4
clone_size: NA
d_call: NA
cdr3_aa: CASNIGPGINEKLFF

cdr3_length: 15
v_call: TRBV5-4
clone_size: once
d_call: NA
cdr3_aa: CASGSQRTAPYEQYF

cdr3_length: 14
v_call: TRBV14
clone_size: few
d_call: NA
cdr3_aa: CASSQGRGLVGYTF

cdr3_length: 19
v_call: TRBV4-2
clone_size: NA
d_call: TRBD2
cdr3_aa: CDSSQTHQTGTSDSYEQYF

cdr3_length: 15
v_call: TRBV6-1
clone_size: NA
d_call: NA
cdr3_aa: CASSGGANVLNEQYF

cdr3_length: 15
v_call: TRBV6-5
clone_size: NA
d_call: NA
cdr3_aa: CTSTSLGEVVTKAFF

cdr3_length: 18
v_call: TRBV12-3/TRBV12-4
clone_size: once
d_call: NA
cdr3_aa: CASSYGTTYSSVANALTF

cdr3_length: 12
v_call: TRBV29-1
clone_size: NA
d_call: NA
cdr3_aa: CSVEGTQNFQYF

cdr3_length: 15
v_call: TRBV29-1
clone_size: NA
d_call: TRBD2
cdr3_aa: CSVEGGQADQESQYF

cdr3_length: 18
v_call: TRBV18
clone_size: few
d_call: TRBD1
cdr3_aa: CASSPGTFSAGGRNEQFF

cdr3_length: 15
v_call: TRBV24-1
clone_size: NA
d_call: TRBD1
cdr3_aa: CATSDLPYGGQGCTF

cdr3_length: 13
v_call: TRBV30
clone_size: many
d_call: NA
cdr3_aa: CAWTNPGTTEAFF

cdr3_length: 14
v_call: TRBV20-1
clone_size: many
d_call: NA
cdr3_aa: CSARPPGASYGYTF

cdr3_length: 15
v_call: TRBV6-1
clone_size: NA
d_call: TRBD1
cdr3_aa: CASDYRTGKQVTQYF

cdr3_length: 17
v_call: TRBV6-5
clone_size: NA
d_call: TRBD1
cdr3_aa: CPSRYSRTGGLNAEAFF

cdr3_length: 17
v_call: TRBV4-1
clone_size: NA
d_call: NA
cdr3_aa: CASSQTRSTGPSDMQYF

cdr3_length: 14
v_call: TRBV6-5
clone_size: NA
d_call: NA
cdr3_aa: CASSLHRDIYGYTF

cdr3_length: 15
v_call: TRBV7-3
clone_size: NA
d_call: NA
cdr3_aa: CASSLNRDLTDTQYF

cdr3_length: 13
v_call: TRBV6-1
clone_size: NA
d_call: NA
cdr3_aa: CASSVEPTGELFF

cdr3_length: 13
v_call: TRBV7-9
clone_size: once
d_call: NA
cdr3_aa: CASTREQGYEQYF

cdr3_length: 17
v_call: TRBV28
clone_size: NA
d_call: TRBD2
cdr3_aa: CASSIGPLAGGVDTHYF